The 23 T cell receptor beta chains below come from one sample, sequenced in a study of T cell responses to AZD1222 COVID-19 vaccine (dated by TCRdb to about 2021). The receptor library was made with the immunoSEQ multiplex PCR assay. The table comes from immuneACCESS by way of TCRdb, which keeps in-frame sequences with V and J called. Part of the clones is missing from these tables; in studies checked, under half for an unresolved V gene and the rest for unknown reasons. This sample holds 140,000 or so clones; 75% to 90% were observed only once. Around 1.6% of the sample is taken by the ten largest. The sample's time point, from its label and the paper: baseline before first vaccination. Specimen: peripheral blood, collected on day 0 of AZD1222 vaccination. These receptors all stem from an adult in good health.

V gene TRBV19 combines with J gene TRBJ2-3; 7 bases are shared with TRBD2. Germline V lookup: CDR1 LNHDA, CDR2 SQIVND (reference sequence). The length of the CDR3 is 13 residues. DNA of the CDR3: TGTGGTACTAGCGCCATGATCACAGATACGCAGTATTTT. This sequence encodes CGTSAMITDTQYF.

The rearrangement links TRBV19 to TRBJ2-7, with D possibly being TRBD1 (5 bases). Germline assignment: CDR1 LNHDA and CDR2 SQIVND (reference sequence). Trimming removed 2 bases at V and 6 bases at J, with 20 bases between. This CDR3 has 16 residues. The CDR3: CASSIPGAAGAVEQYF. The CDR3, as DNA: TGTGCCAGTAGTATACCTGGGGCAGCCGGCGCTGTCGAGCAGTACTTC. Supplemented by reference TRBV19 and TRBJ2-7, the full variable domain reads DGGITQSPKYLFRKEGQNVTLSCEQNLNHDAMYWYRQDPGQGLRLIYYSQIVNDFQKGDIAEGYSVSREKKESFPLTVTSAQKNPTAFYLCASSIPGAAGAVEQYFGPGTRLTVT.

Written as DNA, the CDR3 is TGTGCCAGCAGTTCCCAGGGTTACACTGAAGCTTTCTTT. The encoded protein is CASSSQGYTEAFF. The rearrangement joins TRBV6-5 to TRBJ1-1; D possibly corresponds to TRBD1 (5 bases). Germline V gene data show CDR1 as MNHEY and CDR2 as SVGAGI. The CDR3 sequence is 13 residues long. V was trimmed by 4 bases and J by 3 bases, leaving 9 bases between them.

CDR3 in amino acids: CASSLAPGQGADANEKLFF. CDR3 sequence (DNA): TGCGCCAGCAGCTTGGCCCCCGGACAGGGGGCGGACGCAAATGAAAAACTGTTTTTT. V and J are TRBV5-1 and TRBJ1-4, with 11 bases aligning to TRBD1. Germline CDR1 SGHRS, CDR2 YFSETQ. The CDR3 is 19 amino acids. Trimming took 0 bases from V and 5 from J; bases not matched to a gene: 12.

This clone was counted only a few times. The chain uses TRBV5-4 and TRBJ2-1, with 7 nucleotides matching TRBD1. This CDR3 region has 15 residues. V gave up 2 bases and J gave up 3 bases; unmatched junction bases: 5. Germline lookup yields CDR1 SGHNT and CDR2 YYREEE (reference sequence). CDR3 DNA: TGTGCCAGCAGCTTCCGGCAGGGGGACTACAATGAGCAGTTCTTC. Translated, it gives CASSFRQGDYNEQFF.

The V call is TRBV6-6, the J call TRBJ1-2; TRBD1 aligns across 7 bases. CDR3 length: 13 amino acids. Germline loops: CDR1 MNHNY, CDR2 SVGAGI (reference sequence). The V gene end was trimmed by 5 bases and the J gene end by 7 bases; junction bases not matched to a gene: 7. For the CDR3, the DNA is TGTGCCAGCAGTCCGGGACAGACCTTTGGCTACACCTTC. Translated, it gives CASSPGQTFGYTF.

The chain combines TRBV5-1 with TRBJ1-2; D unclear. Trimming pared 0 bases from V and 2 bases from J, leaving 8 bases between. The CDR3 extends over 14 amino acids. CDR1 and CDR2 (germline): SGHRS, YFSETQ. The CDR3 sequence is CASSLAVVNYGYTF. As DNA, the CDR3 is TGCGCCAGCAGCTTGGCAGTCGTCAACTATGGCTACACCTTC.

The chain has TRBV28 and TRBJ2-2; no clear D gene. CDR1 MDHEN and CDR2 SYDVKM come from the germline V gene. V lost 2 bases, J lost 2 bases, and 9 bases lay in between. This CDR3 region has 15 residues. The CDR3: CASSLAPPNTGELFF. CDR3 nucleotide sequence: TGTGCCAGCAGTTTAGCGCCGCCAAACACCGGGGAGCTGTTTTTT.

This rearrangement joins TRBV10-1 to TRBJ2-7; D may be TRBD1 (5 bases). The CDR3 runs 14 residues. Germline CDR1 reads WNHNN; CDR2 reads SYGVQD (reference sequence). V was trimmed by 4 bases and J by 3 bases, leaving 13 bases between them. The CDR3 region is CASSGTPSIYEQYF. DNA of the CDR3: TGCGCCAGCAGTGGGACACCGTCCATCTACGAGCAGTACTTC.

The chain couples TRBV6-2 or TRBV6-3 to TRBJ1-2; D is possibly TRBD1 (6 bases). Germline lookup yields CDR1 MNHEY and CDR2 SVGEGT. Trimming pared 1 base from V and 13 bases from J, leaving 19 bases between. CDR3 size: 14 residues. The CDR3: CASSYFQGSDRCTF. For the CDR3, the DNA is TGTGCCAGCAGTTACTTTCAGGGGAGCGATCGATGCACCTTC.

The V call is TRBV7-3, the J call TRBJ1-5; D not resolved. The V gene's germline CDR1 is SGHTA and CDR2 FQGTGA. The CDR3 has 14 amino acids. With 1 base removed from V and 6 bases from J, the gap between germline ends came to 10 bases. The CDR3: CASSLSGVAQPQHF. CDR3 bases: TGTGCCAGCAGCTTAAGTGGGGTCGCTCAGCCCCAGCATTTT.

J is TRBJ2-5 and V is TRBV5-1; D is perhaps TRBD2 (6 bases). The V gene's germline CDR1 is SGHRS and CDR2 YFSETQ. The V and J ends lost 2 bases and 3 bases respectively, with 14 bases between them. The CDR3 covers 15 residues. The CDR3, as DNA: TGCGCCAGCAGCTTAAGGCCAGCGGGTAAAGAGACCCAGTACTTC. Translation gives CASSLRPAGKETQYF. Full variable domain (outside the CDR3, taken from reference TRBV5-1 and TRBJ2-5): KAGVTQTPRYLIKTRGQQVTLSCSPISGHRSVSWYQQTPGQGLQFLFEYFSETQRNKGNFPGRFSGRQFSNSRSEMNVSTLELGDSALYLCASSLRPAGKETQYFGPGTRLLVL.

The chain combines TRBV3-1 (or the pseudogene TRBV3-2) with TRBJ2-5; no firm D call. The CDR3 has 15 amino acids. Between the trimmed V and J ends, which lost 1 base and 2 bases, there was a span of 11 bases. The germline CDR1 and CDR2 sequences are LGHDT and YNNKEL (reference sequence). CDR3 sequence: CASSQVRSEQETQYF. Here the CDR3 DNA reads TGTGCCAGCAGCCAAGTGCGATCCGAACAAGAGACCCAGTACTTC.

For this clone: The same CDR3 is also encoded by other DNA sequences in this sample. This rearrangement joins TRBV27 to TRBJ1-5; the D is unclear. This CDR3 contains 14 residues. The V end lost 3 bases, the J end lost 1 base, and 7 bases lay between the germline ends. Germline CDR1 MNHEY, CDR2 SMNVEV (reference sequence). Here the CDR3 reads CASSLLGSNQPQHF. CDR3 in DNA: TGTGCCAGCAGTTTGCTGGGAAGCAATCAGCCCCAGCATTTT.

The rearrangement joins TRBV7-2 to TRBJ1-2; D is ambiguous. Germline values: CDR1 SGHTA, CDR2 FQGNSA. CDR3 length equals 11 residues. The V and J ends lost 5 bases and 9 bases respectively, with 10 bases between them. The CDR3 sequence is CASSPPGSYTF. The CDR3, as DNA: TGTGCCAGCAGCCCCCCTGGTAGCTACACCTTC.

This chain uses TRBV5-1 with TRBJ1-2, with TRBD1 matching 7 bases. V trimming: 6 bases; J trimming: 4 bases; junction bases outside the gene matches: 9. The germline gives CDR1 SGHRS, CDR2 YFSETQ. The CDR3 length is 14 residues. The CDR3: CASTEYRGSYGYTF. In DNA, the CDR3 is TGCGCCAGCACCGAATACAGGGGAAGCTATGGCTACACCTTC.

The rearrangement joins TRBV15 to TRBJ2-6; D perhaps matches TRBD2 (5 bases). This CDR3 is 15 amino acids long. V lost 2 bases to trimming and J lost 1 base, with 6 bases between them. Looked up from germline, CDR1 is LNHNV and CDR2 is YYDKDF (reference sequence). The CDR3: CATSRRGSGANVLTF. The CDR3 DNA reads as TGTGCCACCAGCAGACGGGGATCTGGGGCCAACGTCCTGACTTTC. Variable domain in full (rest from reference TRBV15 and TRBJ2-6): DAMVIQNPRYQVTQFGKPVTLSCSQTLNHNVMYWYQQKSSQAPKLLFHYYDKDFNNEADTPDNFQSRRPNTSFCFLDIRSPGLGDTAMYLCATSRRGSGANVLTFGAGSRLTVL.

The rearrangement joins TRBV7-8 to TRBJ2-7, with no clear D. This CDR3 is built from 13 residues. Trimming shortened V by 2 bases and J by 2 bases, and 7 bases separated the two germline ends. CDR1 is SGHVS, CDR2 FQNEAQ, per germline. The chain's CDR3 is CASSLWQAYEQYF. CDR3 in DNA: TGTGCCAGCAGCTTATGGCAGGCCTACGAGCAGTACTTC. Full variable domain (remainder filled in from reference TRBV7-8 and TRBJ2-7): GAGVSQSPRYKVAKRGQDVALRCDPISGHVSLFWYQQALGQGPEFLTYFQNEAQLDKSGLPSDRFFAERPEGSVSTLKIQRTQQEDSAVYLCASSLWQAYEQYFGPGTRLTVT.

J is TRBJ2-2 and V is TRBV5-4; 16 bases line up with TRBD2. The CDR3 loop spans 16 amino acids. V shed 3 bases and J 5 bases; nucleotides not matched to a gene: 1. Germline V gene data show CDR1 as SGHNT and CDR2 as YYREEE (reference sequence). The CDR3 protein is CASSWGLAGGTGELFF. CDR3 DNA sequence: TGTGCCAGCAGCTGGGGACTAGCGGGGGGGACCGGGGAGCTGTTTTTT.

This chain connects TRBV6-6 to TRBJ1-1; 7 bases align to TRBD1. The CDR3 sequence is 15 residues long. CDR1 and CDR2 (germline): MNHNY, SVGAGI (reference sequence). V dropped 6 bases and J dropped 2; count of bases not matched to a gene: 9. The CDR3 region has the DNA TGTGCCAGCAGAACCTTGGGACAGCTAAACACTGAAGCTTTCTTT. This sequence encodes CASRTLGQLNTEAFF.

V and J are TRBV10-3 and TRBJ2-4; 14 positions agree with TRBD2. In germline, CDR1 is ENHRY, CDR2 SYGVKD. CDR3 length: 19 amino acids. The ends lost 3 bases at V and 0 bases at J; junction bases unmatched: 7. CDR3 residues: CAISDSGGLAGVAKNIQYF. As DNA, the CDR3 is TGTGCCATCAGTGACTCAGGGGGACTAGCGGGAGTAGCCAAAAACATTCAGTACTTC.

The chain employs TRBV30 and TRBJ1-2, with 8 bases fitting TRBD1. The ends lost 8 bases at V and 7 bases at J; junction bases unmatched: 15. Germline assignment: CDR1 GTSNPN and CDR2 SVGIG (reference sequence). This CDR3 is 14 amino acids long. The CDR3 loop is CAHGGQVLLGGYTF. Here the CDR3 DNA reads TGTGCCCATGGGGGACAGGTCCTTTTGGGTGGCTACACCTTC. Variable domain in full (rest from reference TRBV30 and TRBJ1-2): SQTIHQWPATLVQPVGSPLSLECTVEGTSNPNLYWYRQAAGRGLQLLFYSVGIGQISSEVPQNLSASRPQDRQFILSSKKLLLSDSGFYLCAHGGQVLLGGYTFGSGTRLTVV.

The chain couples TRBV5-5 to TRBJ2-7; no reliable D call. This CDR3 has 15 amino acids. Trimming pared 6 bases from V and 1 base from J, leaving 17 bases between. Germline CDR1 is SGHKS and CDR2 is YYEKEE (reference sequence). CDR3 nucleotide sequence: TGTGCCAGCACCTCCGGTGGCAGTTCTTCCTACGAGCAGTACTTC. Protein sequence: CASTSGGSSSYEQYF.